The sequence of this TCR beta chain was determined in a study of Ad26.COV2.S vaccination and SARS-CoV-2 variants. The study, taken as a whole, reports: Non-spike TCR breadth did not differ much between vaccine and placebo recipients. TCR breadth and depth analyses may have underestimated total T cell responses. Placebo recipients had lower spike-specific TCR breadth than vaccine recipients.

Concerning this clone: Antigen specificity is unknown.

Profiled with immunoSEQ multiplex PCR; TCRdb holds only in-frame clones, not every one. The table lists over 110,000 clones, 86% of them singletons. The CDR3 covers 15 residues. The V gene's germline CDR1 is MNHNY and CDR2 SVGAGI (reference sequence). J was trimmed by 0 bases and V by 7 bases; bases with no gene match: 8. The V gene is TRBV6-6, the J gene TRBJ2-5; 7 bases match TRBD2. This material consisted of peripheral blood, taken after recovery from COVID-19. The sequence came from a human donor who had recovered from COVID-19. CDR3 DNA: TGTGCCAGCAACCGCTTCGGGGGGTACCAAGAGACCCAGTACTTC. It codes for CASNRFGGYQETQYF.